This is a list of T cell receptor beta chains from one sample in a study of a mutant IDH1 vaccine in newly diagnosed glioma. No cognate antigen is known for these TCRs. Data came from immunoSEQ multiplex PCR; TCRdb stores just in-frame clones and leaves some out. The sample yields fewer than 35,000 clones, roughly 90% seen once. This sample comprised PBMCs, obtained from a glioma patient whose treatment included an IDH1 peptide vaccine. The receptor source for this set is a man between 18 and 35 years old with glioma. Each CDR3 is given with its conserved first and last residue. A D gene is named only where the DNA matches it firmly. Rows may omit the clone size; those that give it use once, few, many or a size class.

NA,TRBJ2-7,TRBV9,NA,TGTGCCAGCAGCCAAGGCATGACGGGCGAGCAGTACTTC,CASSQGMTGEQYF
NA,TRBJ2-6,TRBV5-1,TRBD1,TGCGCCAGCAGCGGGGACAGGGTGAGAGGGGCCAACGTCCTGACTTTC,CASSGDRVRGANVLTF
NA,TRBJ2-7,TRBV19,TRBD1,TGTGCCAGTAGTACTCGGACAGGGGGTCTGAACGAGCAGTACTTC,CASSTRTGGLNEQYF
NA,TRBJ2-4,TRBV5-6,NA,TGTGCCAGCAGTGCAGGACTCCTAGCCAAAAACATTCAGTACTTC,CASSAGLLAKNIQYF
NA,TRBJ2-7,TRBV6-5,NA,TGTGCCAGCAGTTTCGGGACTTCGGGGACTGCCTACGAGCAGTACTTC,CASSFGTSGTAYEQYF
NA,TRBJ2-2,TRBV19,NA,TGTGCCAGTAGTATAGGTTCGGGTTTTGGCACCGGGGAGCTGTTTTTT,CASSIGSGFGTGELFF
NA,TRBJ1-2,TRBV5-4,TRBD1,TGTGCCAGCAGCTTCCGGGACAGCTATGGCTACACCTTC,CASSFRDSYGYTF
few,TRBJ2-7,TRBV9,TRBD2,TGTGCCAGCAGCGTCGGGACTAGCCCTACCTACGAGCAGTACTTC,CASSVGTSPTYEQYF
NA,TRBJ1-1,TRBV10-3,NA,TGTGCCATCAGTGAGTCCGTGAACACTGAAGCTTTCTTT,CAISESVNTEAFF
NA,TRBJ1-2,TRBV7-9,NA,TGTGCCAGCAGCTTAGCCGACTGGAACTATGGCTACACCTTC,CASSLADWNYGYTF
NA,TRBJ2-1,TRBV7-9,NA,TGTGCCAGCAGCCCCCGTGGTAACAATGAGCAGTTCTTC,CASSPRGNNEQFF
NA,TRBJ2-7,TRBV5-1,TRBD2,TGCGCCAGCAGCCCAAGCGGGAGCTCCTACGAGCAGTACTTC,CASSPSGSSYEQYF
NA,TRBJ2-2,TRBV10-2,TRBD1,TGCGCCAGCAGTTGGGACAGGGGCACCGGGGAGCTGTTTTTT,CASSWDRGTGELFF
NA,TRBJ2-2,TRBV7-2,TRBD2,TGTGCCAGCAGCCAATTAGCGGGAGGGCTTCCAGCTGGGGAGCTGTTTTTT,CASSQLAGGLPAGELFF
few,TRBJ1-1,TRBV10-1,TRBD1,TGCGCCAGCGGCCTACAGGGGGCGAAGCGGGCAGCTTTCTTT,CASGLQGAKRAAFF
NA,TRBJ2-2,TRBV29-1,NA,TGCAGCGTTGAGTTCAGCACGAACACCGGGGAGCTGTTTTTT,CSVEFSTNTGELFF
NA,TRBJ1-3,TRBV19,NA,TGTGCCAGTAAGCGGGGACTGGGACTTGGAAACACCATATATTTT,CASKRGLGLGNTIYF
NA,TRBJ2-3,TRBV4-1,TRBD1,TGCGCCAGCAGCCAAGGTAGGGCCAGGGGGCGCACAGATACGCAGTATTTT,CASSQGRARGRTDTQYF
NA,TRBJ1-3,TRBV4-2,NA,TGTGCCAGCAGCCTAGGGGCTGGAAACACCATATATTTT,CASSLGAGNTIYF
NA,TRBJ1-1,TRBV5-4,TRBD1,TGTGCCAGCAGCTTGCAGGGGGTGAGGGGTACTGAAGCTTTCTTT,CASSLQGVRGTEAFF
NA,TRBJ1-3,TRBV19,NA,TGTGCCAGTAGTACGGCAGTTGCATCTGGAAACACCATATATTTT,CASSTAVASGNTIYF
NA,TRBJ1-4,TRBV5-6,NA,TGTGCCAGCAGCTTGGTAGGCAATTCTAATGAAAAACTGTTTTTT,CASSLVGNSNEKLFF
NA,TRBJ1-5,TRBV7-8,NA,TGTGCCAGCAGCACCCGTGGGGGCCGACTTAGCAATCAGCCCCAGCATTTT,CASSTRGGRLSNQPQHF
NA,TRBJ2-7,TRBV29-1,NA,TGCAGCGTTGAGACCCGACAGCCGTACGAGCAGTACTTC,CSVETRQPYEQYF